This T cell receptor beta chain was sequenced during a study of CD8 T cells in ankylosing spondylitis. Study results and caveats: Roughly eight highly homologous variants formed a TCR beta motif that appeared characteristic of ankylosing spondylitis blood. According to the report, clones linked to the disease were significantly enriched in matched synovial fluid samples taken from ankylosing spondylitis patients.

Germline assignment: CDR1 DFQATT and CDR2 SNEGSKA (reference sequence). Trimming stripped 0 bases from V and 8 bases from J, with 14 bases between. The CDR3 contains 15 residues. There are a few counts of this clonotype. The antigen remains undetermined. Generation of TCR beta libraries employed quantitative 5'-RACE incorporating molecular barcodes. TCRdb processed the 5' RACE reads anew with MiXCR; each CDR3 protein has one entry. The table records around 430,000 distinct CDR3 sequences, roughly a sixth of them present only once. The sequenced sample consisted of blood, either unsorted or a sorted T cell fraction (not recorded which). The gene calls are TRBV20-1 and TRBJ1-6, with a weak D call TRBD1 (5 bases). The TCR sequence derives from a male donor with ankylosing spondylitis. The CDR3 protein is CSAREAGRADSPLHF. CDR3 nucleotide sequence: TGCAGTGCTAGAGAAGCGGGCAGGGCTGATTCACCCCTCCACTTT.